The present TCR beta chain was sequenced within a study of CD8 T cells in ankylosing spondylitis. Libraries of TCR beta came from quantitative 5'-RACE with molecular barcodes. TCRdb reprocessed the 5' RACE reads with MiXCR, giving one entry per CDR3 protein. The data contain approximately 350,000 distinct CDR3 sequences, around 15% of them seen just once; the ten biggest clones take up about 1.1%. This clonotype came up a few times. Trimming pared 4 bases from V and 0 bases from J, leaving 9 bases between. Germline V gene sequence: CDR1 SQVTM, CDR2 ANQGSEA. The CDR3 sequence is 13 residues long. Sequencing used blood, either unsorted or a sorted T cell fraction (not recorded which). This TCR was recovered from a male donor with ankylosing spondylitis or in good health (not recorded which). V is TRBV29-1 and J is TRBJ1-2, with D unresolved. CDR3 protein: CSVAGETNYGYTF. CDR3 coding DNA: TGCAGCGTTGCTGGGGAGACTAACTATGGCTACACCTTC.